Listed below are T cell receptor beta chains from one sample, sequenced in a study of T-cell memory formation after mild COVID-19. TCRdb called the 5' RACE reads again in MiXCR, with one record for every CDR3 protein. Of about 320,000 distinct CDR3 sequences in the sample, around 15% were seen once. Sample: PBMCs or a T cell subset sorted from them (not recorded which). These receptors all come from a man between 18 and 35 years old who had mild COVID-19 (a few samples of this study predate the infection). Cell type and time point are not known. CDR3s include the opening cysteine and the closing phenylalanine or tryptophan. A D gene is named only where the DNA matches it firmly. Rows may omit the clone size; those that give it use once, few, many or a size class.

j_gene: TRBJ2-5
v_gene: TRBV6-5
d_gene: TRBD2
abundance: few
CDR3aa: CASSYAGTSGKETQYF
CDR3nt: TGTGCCAGCAGTTACGCCGGGACTAGCGGAAAAGAGACCCAGTACTTC

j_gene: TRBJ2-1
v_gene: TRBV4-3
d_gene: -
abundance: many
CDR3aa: CASSQGIYNEQFF
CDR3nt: TGCGCCAGCAGCCAAGGTATTTACAATGAGCAGTTCTTC

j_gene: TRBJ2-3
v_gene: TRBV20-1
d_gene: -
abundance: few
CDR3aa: CSARRLPTDTQYF
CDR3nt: TGCAGTGCTAGACGCTTGCCCACAGATACGCAGTATTTT

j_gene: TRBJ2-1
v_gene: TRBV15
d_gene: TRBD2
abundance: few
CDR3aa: CATSGRTSNEQFF
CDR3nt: TGTGCCACCAGCGGACGGACTAGTAATGAGCAGTTCTTC

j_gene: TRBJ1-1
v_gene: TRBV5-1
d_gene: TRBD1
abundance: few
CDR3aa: CASSLQGAGEAFF
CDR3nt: TGCGCCAGCAGTTTACAGGGGGCTGGTGAAGCTTTCTTT

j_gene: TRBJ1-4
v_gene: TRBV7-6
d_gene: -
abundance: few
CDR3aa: CASSFSPGATYEKLFF
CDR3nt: TGTGCCAGCAGCTTCAGTCCGGGCGCTACCTATGAAAAACTGTTTTTT

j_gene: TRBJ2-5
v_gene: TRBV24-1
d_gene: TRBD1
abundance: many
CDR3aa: CATSDVRDRGIETQYF
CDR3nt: TGTGCCACCAGTGATGTCCGGGACAGGGGGATAGAGACCCAGTACTTC

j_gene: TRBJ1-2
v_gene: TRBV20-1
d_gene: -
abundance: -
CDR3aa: CSARDAGTKTPLALMRYTF
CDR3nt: TGCAGTGCTAGAGATGCGGGGACGAAAACTCCTTTGGCCCTAATGAGGTACACCTTC

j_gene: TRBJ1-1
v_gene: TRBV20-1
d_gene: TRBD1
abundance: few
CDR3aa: CSARGSFF
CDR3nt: TGCAGTGCCAGGGGGTCTTTCTTT

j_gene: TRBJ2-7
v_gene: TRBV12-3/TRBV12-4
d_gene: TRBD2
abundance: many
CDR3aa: CASSPLTSGGLGQYF
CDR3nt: TGTGCCAGCAGTCCGTTGACTAGCGGGGGGCTGGGGCAGTACTTC

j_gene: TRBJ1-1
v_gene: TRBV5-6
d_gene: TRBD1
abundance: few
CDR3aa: CASSLGNRGAFF
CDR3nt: TGTGCCAGCAGCTTGGGAAACAGGGGAGCTTTCTTT

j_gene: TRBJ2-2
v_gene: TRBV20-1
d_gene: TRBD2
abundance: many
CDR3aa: CSALAGERTGELFF
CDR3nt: TGCAGTGCTTTAGCGGGGGAACGCACCGGGGAGCTGTTTTTT

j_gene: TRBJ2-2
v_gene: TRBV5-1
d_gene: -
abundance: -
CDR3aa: CASSPTVTGELFF
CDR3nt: TGCGCCAGCAGCCCGACAGTAACCGGGGAGCTGTTTTTT

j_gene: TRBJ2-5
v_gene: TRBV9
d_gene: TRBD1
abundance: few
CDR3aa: CASSESPDREETQYF
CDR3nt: TGTGCCAGCAGCGAGAGCCCCGACAGGGAAGAGACCCAGTACTTC

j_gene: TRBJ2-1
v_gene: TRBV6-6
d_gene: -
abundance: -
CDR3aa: CASLGDFYNEQFF
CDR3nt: TGTGCCAGCCTCGGGGACTTCTACAATGAGCAGTTCTTC

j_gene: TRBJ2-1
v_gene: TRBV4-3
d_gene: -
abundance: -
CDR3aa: CASSQNKRDKSGEQFF
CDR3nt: TGCGCCAGCAGCCAGAATAAACGGGACAAATCGGGAGAGCAGTTCTTC

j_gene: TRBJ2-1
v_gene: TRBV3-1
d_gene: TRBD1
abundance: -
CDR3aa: CASSQGLQGALSVFF
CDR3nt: TGTGCCAGCAGCCAAGGTTTACAGGGGGCGCTATCCGTGTTCTTC

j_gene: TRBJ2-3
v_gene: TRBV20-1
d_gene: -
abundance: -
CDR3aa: CSAHTIVQYF
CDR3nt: TGCAGTGCTCACACAATTGTGCAGTATTTT

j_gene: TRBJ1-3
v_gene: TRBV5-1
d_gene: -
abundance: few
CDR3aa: CASSLVSGAGNTIYF
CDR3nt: TGCGCCAGCAGCTTGGTTTCAGGGGCTGGAAACACCATATATTTT

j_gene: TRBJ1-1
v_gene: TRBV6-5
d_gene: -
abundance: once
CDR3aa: CASSYVEGGTEAFF
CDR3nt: TGTGCCAGCAGTTACGTGGAGGGGGGGACTGAAGCTTTCTTT

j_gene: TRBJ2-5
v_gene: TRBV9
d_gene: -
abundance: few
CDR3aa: CASSPSGVYQETQYF
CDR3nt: TGTGCCAGCAGTCCCTCGGGGGTTTACCAAGAGACCCAGTACTTC

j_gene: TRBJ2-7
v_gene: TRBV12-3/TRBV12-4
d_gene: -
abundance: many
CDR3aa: CASSWASSGPYEQYF
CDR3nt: TGTGCCAGCAGTTGGGCCTCAAGCGGGCCCTACGAGCAGTACTTC

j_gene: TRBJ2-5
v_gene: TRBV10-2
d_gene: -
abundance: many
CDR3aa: CASSVTETQYF
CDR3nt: TGCGCCAGCAGTGTGACAGAGACCCAGTACTTC

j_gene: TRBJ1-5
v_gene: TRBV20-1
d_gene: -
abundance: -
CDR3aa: CSASWGQLSNQPQHF
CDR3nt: TGCAGTGCTAGCTGGGGCCAGCTTAGCAATCAGCCCCAGCATTTT

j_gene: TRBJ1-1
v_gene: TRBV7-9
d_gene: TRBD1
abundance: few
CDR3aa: CASSPGQGGRNTEAFF
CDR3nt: TGTGCCAGCAGCCCGGGACAGGGAGGTCGAAACACTGAAGCTTTCTTT

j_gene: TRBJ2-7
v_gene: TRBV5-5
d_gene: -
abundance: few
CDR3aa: CASSRGSTYEQYF
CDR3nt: TGTGCCAGCAGCCGGGGGAGCACCTACGAGCAGTACTTC

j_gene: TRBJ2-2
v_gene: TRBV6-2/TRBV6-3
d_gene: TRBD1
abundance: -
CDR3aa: CASSYFSRTGDTGELFF
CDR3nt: TGTGCCAGCAGTTATTTTTCGAGGACAGGGGACACCGGGGAGCTGTTTTTT

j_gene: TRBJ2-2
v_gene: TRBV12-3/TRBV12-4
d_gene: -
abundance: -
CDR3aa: CASNKRDTGELFF
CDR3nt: TGTGCCAGCAACAAAAGGGACACCGGGGAGCTGTTTTTT

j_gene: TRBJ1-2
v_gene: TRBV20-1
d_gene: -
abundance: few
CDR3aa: CSATVMLGYTF
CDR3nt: TGCAGTGCTACCGTAATGTTAGGCTACACCTTC

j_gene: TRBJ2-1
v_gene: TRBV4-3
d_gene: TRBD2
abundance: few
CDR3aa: CASSQEGRVRIF
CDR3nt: TGCGCCAGCAGCCAAGAGGGGAGGGTCCGTATCTTC

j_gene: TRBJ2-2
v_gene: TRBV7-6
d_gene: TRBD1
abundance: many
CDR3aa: CASSPRTGGPLPGELFF
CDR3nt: TGTGCCAGCAGCCCAAGGACAGGGGGCCCCTTACCCGGGGAGCTGTTTTTT

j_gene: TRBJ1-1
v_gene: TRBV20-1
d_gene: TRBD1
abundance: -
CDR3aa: CSARSGTGLNTEAFF
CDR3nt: TGCAGTGCTAGATCCGGGACAGGGTTAAACACTGAAGCTTTCTTT

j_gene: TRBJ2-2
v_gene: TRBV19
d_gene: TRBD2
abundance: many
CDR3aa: CASRAGGSTGELFF
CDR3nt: TGTGCCAGTAGAGCGGGGGGTTCCACCGGGGAGCTGTTTTTT

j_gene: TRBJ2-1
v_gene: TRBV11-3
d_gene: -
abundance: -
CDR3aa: CASSKGGVQDYNEQFF
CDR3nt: TGTGCCAGCAGCAAAGGAGGGGTACAGGACTACAATGAGCAGTTCTTC

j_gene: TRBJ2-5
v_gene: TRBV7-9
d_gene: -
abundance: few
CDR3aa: CASSAADPWVGFQTQYF
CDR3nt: TGTGCCAGCAGCGCCGCGGATCCGTGGGTTGGGTTTCAGACCCAGTACTTC

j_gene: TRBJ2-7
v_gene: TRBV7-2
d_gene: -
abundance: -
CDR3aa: CASSLEGMGYEQYF
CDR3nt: TGTGCCAGCAGCTTAGAAGGGATGGGGTACGAGCAGTACTTC

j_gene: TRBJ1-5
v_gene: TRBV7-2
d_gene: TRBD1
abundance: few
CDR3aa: CASSWGQGVPGSRPQHF
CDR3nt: TGTGCCAGCAGCTGGGGACAGGGGGTACCTGGTAGTCGGCCCCAGCATTTT

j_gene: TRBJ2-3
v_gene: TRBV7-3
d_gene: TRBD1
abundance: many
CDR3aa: CASSAGQASDTQYF
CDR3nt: TGTGCCAGCAGCGCCGGACAGGCCTCAGATACGCAGTATTTT

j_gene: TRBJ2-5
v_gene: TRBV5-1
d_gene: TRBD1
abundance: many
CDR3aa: CASSSTGTGEETQYF
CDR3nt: TGCGCCAGCAGCAGTACCGGGACAGGAGAAGAGACCCAGTACTTC

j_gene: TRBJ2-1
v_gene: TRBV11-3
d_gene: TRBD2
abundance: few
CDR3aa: CASSSLGTSNRDEQFF
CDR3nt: TGTGCCAGCAGCTCGTTGGGGACTAGCAATCGGGATGAGCAGTTCTTC

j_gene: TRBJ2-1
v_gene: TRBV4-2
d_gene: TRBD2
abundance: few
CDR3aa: CASSRDLAGGNNEQFF
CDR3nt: TGTGCCAGCAGCCGAGACCTAGCGGGGGGTAACAATGAGCAGTTCTTC

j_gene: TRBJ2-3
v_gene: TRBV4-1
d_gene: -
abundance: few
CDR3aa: CASSQGPGTQYF
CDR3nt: TGCGCCAGCAGCCAAGGGCCGGGTACGCAGTATTTT

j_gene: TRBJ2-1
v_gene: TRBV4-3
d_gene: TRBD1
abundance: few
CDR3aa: CASSQDGTDYNEQFF
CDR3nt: TGCGCCAGCAGCCAAGACGGGACAGATTACAATGAGCAGTTCTTC

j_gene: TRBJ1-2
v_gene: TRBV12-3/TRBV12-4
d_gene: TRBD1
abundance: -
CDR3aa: CASSSGQRGRNYGYTF
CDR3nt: TGTGCCAGCAGTTCGGGACAGAGGGGACGCAACTATGGCTACACCTTC

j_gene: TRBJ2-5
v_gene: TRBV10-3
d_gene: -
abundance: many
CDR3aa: CAISESIRGGETQYF
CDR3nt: TGTGCCATCAGTGAGTCGATCCGGGGCGGTGAGACCCAGTACTTC

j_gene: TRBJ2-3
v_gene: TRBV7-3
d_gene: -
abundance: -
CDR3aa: CASSLSGTRTDTQYF
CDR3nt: TGTGCCAGCAGCTTATCCGGGACACGCACAGATACGCAGTATTTT

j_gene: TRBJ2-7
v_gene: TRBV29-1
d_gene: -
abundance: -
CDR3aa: CSAATGSPREQYF
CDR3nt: TGCAGCGCTGCGACAGGTTCCCCTCGGGAGCAGTACTTC

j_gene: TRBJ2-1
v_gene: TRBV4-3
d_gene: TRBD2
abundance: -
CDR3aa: CASSHLGTSGLNEQFF
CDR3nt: TGCGCCAGCAGCCATCTCGGGACTAGCGGGCTCAATGAGCAGTTCTTC

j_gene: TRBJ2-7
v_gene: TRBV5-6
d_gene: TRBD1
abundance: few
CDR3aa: CASHLGTGLPYEQYF
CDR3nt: TGTGCCAGCCACCTGGGGACAGGGCTCCCCTACGAGCAGTACTTC

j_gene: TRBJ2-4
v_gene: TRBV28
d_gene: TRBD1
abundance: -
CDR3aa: CASSYSRGLENIQYF
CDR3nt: TGTGCCAGCAGTTATTCCAGGGGGCTTGAAAACATTCAGTACTTC

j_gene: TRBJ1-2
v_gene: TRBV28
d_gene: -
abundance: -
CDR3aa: CASRPAGAALYGYTF
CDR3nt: TGTGCCAGCAGACCCGCCGGAGCAGCCCTCTATGGCTACACCTTC

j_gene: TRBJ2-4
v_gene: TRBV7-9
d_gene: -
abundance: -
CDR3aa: CASSLGPSGVQYF
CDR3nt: TGTGCCAGCAGCCTCGGACCCTCGGGGGTTCAGTACTTC

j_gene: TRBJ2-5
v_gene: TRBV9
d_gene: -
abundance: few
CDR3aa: CASSVDSLETQYF
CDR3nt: TGTGCCAGCAGCGTAGACTCCTTGGAGACCCAGTACTTC

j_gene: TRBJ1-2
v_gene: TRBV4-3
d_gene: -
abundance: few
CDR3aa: CASSQGRGQALNYYGYTF
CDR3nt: TGCGCCAGCAGCCAAGGACGAGGGCAGGCGCTCAATTACTATGGCTACACCTTC

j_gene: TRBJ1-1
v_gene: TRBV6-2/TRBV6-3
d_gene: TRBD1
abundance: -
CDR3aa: CAASRDRDYTEAFF
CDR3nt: TGTGCCGCCAGTCGGGACAGGGATTACACTGAAGCTTTCTTT

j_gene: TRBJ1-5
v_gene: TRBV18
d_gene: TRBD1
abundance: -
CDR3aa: CASASGGPPRPQHF
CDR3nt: TGTGCCAGCGCATCAGGGGGGCCCCCTCGGCCCCAGCATTTT

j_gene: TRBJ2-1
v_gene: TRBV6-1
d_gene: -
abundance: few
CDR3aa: CASSEVRRGRGNNNEQFF
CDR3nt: TGTGCCAGCAGTGAAGTCCGGCGAGGCAGGGGAAATAACAATGAGCAGTTCTTC

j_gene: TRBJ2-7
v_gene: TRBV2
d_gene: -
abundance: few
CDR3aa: CASTEDRWGYEQYF
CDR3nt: TGTGCCAGCACCGAAGACCGTTGGGGCTACGAGCAGTACTTC